This T cell receptor (beta chain) was sequenced for a study of blood T cell repertoires in COVID-19. Across the study: PBMCs, B-cell-depleted T cells, or T cells were the source of the cDNA or gDNA that made up the material.

Germline V gives CDR1 LGHDT, CDR2 YNNKEL (reference sequence). The CDR3 consists of 14 residues. V was trimmed by 4 bases and J by 0 bases, leaving 6 bases between them. Authors' analysis steps: The assay estimated nucleated cells by amplifying reference gene primers. Sequencing used immunoSEQ multiplex PCR; TCRdb keeps in-frame clones, though not all of them. V, J and clone size were drawn from that table, and D and trimming were deduced from the DNA. The table lists almost 400,000 clones, more than 70% of them singletons. This chain uses TRBV3-1 (or the pseudogene TRBV3-2) with TRBJ2-2; no firm D call. The sequencing input was peripheral blood. The sequence came from a woman aged 55-69 years with COVID-19, enrolled during active disease. The CDR3 DNA sequence: TGTGCCAGCAGCCCTTGGCCGAACACCGGGGAGCTGTTTTTT. Its protein product is CASSPWPNTGELFF.